This T cell receptor (beta chain) appears in the sequencing data of a study of shared clonotypes between healthy human individuals. Whole-study context: CD4 naive and CD4 memory each took three plates per donor, while CD8 naive took two and CD8 memory one.

About this clone: At one end the junction does not follow the germline gene, possibly because of a read error.

This table comes from immunoSEQ multiplex PCR, and its TCRdb copy is limited to in-frame clones, with some not included. Of some 2,000,000 clones in the sample, 85% to 95% were seen once. The sample comprised naive CD4+ T cells sorted from blood. Subset indicated: CD45RA+ positively selected. The source is a man between 18 and 35 years old in good health.

The CDR3 bases are TGTGCCAGCTCACCACCTGGGGATCCTAATGGCTGCACCTTC. Translating gives CASSPPGDPNGCTF. This chain connects TRBV18 to TRBJ1-2; D is unresolved. The CDR3 totals 14 residues. Germline CDR1 KGHSH, CDR2 LQKENI. The whole variable domain, filled in from reference TRBV18 and TRBJ1-2, reads NAGVMQNPRHLVRRRGQEARLRCSPMKGHSHVYWYRQLPEEGLKFMVYLQKENIIDESGMPKERFSAEFPKEGPSILRIQQVVRGDSAAYFCASSPPGDPNGCTFGSGTRLTVV.